This T cell receptor (beta chain) derives from a study of T-cell reconstitution after alpha-beta-depleted transplantation in children. The CDR3 contains 15 residues. Unmatched junction bases numbered 13, after V lost 2 bases and J lost 10 bases. This clonotype showed up just a few times. During its preparation, the TCRbeta library received unique molecular identifiers. TCRdb reprocessed the PCR reads with MiXCR, giving one entry per CDR3 protein. The table includes almost 400,000 distinct CDR3 sequences, around 21% detected once. The chain joins TRBV12-3 or TRBV12-4 to TRBJ1-2, with 7 bases identical to TRBD1. The sample here was PBMCs from the stem cell graft donor, taken from the stem cell graft. The TCR sequence derives from a human donor who donated a stem cell graft to a child with acute myeloid leukemia. CDR3 nucleotides: TGTGCCAGCAGTTTAACAGGGGTTTTCTCTGCCTTCTACACCTTC. Translation: CASSLTGVFSAFYTF.